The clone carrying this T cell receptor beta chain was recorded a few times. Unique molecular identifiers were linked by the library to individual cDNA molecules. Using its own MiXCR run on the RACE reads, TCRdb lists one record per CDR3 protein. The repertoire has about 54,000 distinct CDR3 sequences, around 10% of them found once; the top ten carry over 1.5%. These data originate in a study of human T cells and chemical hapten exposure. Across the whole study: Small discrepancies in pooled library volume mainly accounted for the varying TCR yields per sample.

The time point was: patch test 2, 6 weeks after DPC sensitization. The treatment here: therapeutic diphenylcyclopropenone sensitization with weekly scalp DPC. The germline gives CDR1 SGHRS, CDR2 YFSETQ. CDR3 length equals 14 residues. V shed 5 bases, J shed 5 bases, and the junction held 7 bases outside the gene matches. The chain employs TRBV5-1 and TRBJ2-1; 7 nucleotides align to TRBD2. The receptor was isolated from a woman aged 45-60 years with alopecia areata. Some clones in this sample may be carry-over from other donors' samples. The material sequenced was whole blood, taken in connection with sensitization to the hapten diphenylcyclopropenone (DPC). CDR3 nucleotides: TGCGCCAGCAGTGGCGGGAGTGTCAACAATGAGCAGTTCTTC. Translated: CASSGGSVNNEQFF.